Shown below are 14 T cell receptor beta chains from a single sample sequenced in a study of blood T cell repertoires in COVID-19. Repertoires were generated with immunoSEQ multiplex PCR, while TCRdb's copy carries only in-frame clones and drops some. The table has a few hundred thousand clones, 84% seen once. What was sequenced was peripheral blood. All receptors derive from a man aged 25 to 40 with active or convalescent COVID-19.

The chain recombines TRBV28 with TRBJ1-3; 8 nucleotides line up with TRBD1. The germline V gene has CDR1 MDHEN and CDR2 SYDVKM. The ends lost 5 bases at V and 4 bases at J; junction bases unmatched: 7. The CDR3 is 15 residues long. The CDR3 here is CASSPLDRGGNTIYF. The CDR3 DNA sequence: TGTGCCAGCAGTCCCCTTGACAGGGGAGGAAACACCATATATTTT.

This clone was counted between two and nine times. V usage is TRBV29-1 and J usage is TRBJ1-1; TRBD1 agrees at 8 bases. V was pared by 5 bases and J by 4 bases, with 21 bases of the junction left unmatched. Germline V CDR1 and CDR2: SQVTM, ANQGSEA. This CDR3 is built from 18 residues. The CDR3 DNA reads as TGCAGCGTTACCATTGGGGGCCAGGGGGCGGTTTTGGGCACTGAAGCTTTCTTT. Amino acids: CSVTIGGQGAVLGTEAFF.

The CDR3 here is CASSYRTHQPQHF. The CDR3 bases are TGTGCCAGCAGTTACAGGACACATCAGCCCCAGCATTTT. The chain employs TRBV6-5 and TRBJ1-5, with D tentatively TRBD1 (5 bases). Trimming took off 2 bases at V and 5 bases at J, with 7 bases between the two ends. The CDR3 contains 13 residues. Germline lookup yields CDR1 MNHEY and CDR2 SVGAGI.

The V call is TRBV6-5, the J call TRBJ1-6, with D possibly matching TRBD1 (5 bases). The CDR3 is 15 amino acids. CDR1 MNHEY and CDR2 SVGAGI come from the germline V gene. Trimming stripped 0 bases from V and 10 bases from J, with 13 bases between. Here the CDR3 reads CASSYSRGVGSPLHF. In DNA, the CDR3 is TGTGCCAGCAGTTACTCACGGGGGGTTGGATCACCCCTCCACTTT.

This clone was counted once. V is TRBV6-1 and J is TRBJ1-6; weak D call: TRBD1 (6 bases). The ends were cut back, 0 bases at V and 1 base at J, with 13 bases in the middle. CDR1 is MNHNS, CDR2 SASEGT, per germline. The CDR3 covers 18 residues. The CDR3 loop reads CASSEARGRLSYNSPLHF. CDR3 nucleotide sequence: TGTGCCAGCAGTGAAGCGCGGGGGCGCCTGTCCTATAATTCACCCCTCCACTTT.

This clone has a handful of counts. This chain uses TRBV19 with TRBJ2-7; perhaps TRBD2 as D (6 bases). Germline-derived CDR1 and CDR2 are LNHDA and SQIVND (reference sequence). V was clipped by 7 bases and J by 3 bases, with 13 bases between them. This CDR3 has 13 amino acids. DNA for the CDR3: TGTGCCAGTACCATGACAGCGGGCTACGAGCAGTACTTC. This encodes CASTMTAGYEQYF.

V usage is TRBV5-1 and J usage is TRBJ1-1; weak D call: TRBD1 (5 bases). Germline CDR1 reads SGHRS; CDR2 reads YFSETQ. V was shortened by 3 bases and J by 1 base, with 13 bases between the two germline ends. CDR3 size: 15 residues. The CDR3 here is CASSWRTPGNTEAFF. The DNA of the CDR3 is TGCGCCAGCAGCTGGCGGACACCCGGGAACACTGAAGCTTTCTTT. The full variable domain, rest sourced from reference TRBV5-1 and TRBJ1-1, is KAGVTQTPRYLIKTRGQQVTLSCSPISGHRSVSWYQQTPGQGLQFLFEYFSETQRNKGNFPGRFSGRQFSNSRSEMNVSTLELGDSALYLCASSWRTPGNTEAFFGQGTRLTVV.

CDR3 sequence reads: CAPEERGRVPRRLMDGYTF. The CDR3 DNA reads as TGTGCCCCCGAGGAGCGGGGGCGGGTACCCAGGAGATTAATGGATGGCTACACCTTC. The V call is TRBV12-5, the J call TRBJ1-2, with D possibly TRBD1 on 6 matching bases. Germline CDR1 reads LGHNT; CDR2 reads FRNRAP. The CDR3 loop spans 19 amino acids.

The chain recombines TRBV9 with TRBJ2-1; possible D gene TRBD2, 5 bases. CDR1 SGDLS and CDR2 YYNGEE come from the germline V gene. V gave up 3 bases and J gave up 4 bases, with 8 bases separating them. The CDR3 has 13 residues. The CDR3 region has the DNA TGTGCCAGCAGCGGATGGGAGTACAATGAGCAGTTCTTC. Amino acid sequence: CASSGWEYNEQFF.

The table lists this clone with a few counts. The V call is TRBV7-8, the J call TRBJ2-7; 11 bases are shared with TRBD2. V was clipped by 4 bases and J by 2 bases; unmatched bases: 7. Germline values: CDR1 SGHVS, CDR2 FQNEAQ. The CDR3 loop spans 16 amino acids. CDR3 protein: CASSSIAGGTTYEQYF. The CDR3 coding sequence is TGTGCCAGCAGCTCCATAGCGGGGGGGACCACCTACGAGCAGTACTTC.

The chain combines TRBV6-1 with TRBJ2-5, with 10 bases lining up with TRBD2. The junction had 7 bases not matched to a gene; V was cut back by 1 base and J by 2 bases. Germline V gives CDR1 MNHNS, CDR2 SASEGT. CDR3 length equals 17 residues. This CDR3 is CASSEGLAGGGQETQYF. Written as DNA, the CDR3 is TGTGCCAGCAGTGAAGGGTTAGCGGGGGGCGGACAAGAGACCCAGTACTTC.

The chain combines TRBV3-1 (or the pseudogene TRBV3-2) with TRBJ1-2; 8 positions agree with TRBD1. Germline CDR1 is LGHDT and CDR2 is YNNKEL (reference sequence). This CDR3 is 19 amino acids long. Trimming cost V 0 bases and J 1 base; bases outside gene matches: 13. CDR3 DNA: TGTGCCAGCAGCCAAGAGAGGGGACAGGACCGCATGGTTAACTATGGCTACACCTTC. Its protein is CASSQERGQDRMVNYGYTF.

This sequence joins TRBV29-1 and TRBJ2-1; the D gene is possibly TRBD2 (6 bases). V was shortened by 7 bases and J by 9 bases, with 16 bases between the two germline ends. The germline gives CDR1 SQVTM, CDR2 ANQGSEA. The CDR3 is made up of 12 amino acids. The CDR3 spells CSARGGVLEQFF. CDR3 nucleotides: TGCAGCGCGAGGGGCGGGGTCCTTGAGCAGTTCTTC.

This clone was observed a handful of times. Mismatch with germline at one junction end may stem from a read error. V usage is TRBV3-1 (or the pseudogene TRBV3-2) and J usage is TRBJ1-3; tentatively, D is TRBD1 (6 bases). Germline lookup yields CDR1 LGHDT and CDR2 YNNKEL (reference sequence). The CDR3 consists of 13 residues. The CDR3 here is CASSQAAAGQFLF. CDR3 DNA: TGTGCCAGCAGCCAAGCCGCCGCCGGACAGTTTCTTTTT.